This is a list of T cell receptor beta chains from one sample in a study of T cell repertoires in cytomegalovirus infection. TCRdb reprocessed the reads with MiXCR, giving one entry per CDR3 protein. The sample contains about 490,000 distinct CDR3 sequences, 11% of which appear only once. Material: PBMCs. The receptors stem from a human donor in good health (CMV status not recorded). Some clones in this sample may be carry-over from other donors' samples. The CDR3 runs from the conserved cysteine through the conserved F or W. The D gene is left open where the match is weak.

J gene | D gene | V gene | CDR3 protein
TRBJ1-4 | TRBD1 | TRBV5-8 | CASSSTGAYSEKLFF
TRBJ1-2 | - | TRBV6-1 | CASRLTGDANYGYTF
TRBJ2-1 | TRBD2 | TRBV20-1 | CSAVSGRAINEQFF
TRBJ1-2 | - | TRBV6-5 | CASSYGQGSYGYTF
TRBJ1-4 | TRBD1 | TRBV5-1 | CASSGGQTNEKLFF
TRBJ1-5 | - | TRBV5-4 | CASSIQGPGSNQPQHF
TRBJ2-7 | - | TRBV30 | CAWSVVRAYEQYF
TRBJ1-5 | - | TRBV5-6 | CASSLAEQLNQPQHF
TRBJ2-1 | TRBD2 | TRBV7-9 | CASSPIAGGIYNEQFF
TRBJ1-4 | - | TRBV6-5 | CASSYRPSRPEKLFF
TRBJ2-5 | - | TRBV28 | CASSLTTVEETQYF
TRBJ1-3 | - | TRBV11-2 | CASSLGENTIYF
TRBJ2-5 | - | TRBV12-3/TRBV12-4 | CASSLTLQETQYF
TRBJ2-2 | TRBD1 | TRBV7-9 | CASSLATGTTGELFF
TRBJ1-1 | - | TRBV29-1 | CSVGVTKNTEAFF
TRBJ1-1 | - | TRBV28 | CASRRGRPTEAFF
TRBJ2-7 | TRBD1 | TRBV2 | CAGSGGQGFSYEQYF
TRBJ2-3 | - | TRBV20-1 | CSARESGTTDTQYF
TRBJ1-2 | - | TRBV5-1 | CASSTQDQYGYTF
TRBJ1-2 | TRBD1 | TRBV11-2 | CASRFDRGYGYTF
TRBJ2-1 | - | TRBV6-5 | CASSYSSRGLHNEQFF
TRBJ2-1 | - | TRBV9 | CASSVNRASYNEQFF
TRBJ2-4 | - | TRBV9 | CASSVGNILAKNIQYF
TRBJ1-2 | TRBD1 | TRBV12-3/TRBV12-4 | CASSGDYRGYGYTF
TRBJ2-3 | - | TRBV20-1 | CSANSVPSTDTQYF
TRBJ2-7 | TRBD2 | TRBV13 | CASSLGRGLGAYEQYF
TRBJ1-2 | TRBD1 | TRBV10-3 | CAISVQGRNGYTF
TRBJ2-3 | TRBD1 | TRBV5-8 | CASSVGDRDTDTQYF
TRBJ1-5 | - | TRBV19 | CASSTVHPLRYSNQPQHF
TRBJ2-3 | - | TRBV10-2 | CASGAARTDTQYF
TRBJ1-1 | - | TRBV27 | CASSLSGATDTEAFF
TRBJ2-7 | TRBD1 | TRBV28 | CASRRQGVSYEQYF
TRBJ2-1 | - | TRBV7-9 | CASRERGLDNEQFF
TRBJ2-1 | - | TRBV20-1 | CSADPLKEAYNEQFF
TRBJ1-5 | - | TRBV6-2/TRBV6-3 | CASSYSIYQPQHF
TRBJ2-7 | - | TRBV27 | CASSLKANGGQYF
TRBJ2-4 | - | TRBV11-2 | CASSPEAGRIAKNIQYF
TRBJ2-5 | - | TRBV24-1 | CATSDFRTRETQYF
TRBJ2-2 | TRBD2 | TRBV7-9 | CASSSAMSGATGELFF
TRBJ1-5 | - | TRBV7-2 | CASTSLGQPQHF
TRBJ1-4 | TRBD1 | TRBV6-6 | CDSSFTRQGREKLFF
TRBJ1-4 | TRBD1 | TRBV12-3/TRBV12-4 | CASSPGTVNEKLFF
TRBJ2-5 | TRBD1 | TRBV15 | CATSRRTGGQETQYF
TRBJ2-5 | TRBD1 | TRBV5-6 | CASSLRQGVQETQYF
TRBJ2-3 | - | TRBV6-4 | CASSDTVRADTQYF
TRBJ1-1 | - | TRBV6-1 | CASSHKTQLGAFF
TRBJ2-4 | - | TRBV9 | CASSAHWGRETKNIQYF
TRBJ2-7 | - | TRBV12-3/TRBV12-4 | CASSFDGNEQYF
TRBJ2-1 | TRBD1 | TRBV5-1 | CASSFREGAVYNEQFF
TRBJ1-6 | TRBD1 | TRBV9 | CASSLSGGQGPRTLHF
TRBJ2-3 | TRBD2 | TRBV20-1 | CSAPGLAGGTDTQYF
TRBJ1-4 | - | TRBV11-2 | CASSLGVSNEKLFF